This T cell receptor (beta chain) was sequenced for a study of siplizumab effects on memory and regulatory T cells (dated by TCRdb to between 2019 and 2020). About the full investigation: The study examined how the anti-CD2 antibody siplizumab affects alloreactive T-cell subsets in allogeneic mixed lymphocyte reactions built from human PBMCs. General conclusions and limits of the study: Sequences below about 10^-5 frequency were poorly captured, so only a minor fraction of alloreactive clones could be mapped to unstimulated subsets. Among mappable alloreactive CD4+ clones, the Treg-derived fraction averaged around 63% with siplizumab versus roughly 29% in control reactions. The cumulative frequency of alloreactive sequences traceable to unstimulated CD4+ memory T cells was significantly reduced by siplizumab. Greater diversity appeared to be present in unstimulated naive T cells than in memory T cells, and a substantial contribution to the alloresponse seemed to be made by naive cells. A naive or memory phenotype could not be assigned to roughly 75-95% of proliferating CD4+ or CD8+ clones. No functional confirmation was obtained for the suppressive function of proliferating Tregs from siplizumab cultures.

In its sample, this clone was seen a few times. It lacks a known antigen. Base qualities are not at hand, and no much larger clone is one base apart. The CDR3 measures 15 amino acids from cysteine to phenylalanine. Only CDR3 DNA is held: 45 bases, read in frame from base 1. The germline V gene gives CDR1 as MNHNS and CDR2 as SASEGT. Trimming costs V 1 base and J 8 bases, and their ends lie 15 bases apart. Sorted unstimulated T cells, along with proliferating T cells recovered from mixed lymphocyte reactions, underwent TCRbeta CDR3 sequencing. Fresh whole blood from approximately 9 HLA-typed healthy donors was used to isolate PBMCs. Library method: the immunoSEQ multiplex PCR assay. Around 100,000 TCR templates per sample were assayed by the deep sequencing platform. Genomic DNA extracted from sorted T cells was used for TCRbeta CDR3 sequencing. On the authors' methods: The R programming language was used for the clonal analysis of the TCRbeta CDR3 data. Alloreactive CD4+ and CD8+ clones were identified by comparing unstimulated samples to CFSE-low samples taken after the reaction. By matching sequences to the repertoires of sorted unstimulated Treg and non-Treg cells, each alloreactive CD4+ clone was assigned a regulatory or non-regulatory origin. Held by TCRdb, this immuneACCESS table contains in-frame sequences only and omits some clones. Under half of the omission traces to an unresolved V gene where checked; the cause of the rest is unknown. That table supplies the V and J calls and clone size; D and trimming were determined from the DNA. Across this sample there are tens of thousands of clones, with approximately 93% seen only once. Clones ranked in the top ten supply over 5% of the sample.

Sequenced material: CD8+ T cells sorted from blood. The receptor's source is a human donor in good health. The chain is made from TRBV6-1 and TRBJ2-4; the D match is possibly TRBD1 or TRBD2, with 7 bases aligned in each. The DNA sequence follows: TGTGCCAGCAGTGAAGGACAGGGAGGGATATACATTCAGTACTTC. The translation is CASSEGQGGIYIQYF.